This T cell receptor beta chain was sequenced for a study of T-cell reconstitution after alpha-beta-depleted transplantation in children. Unique molecular identifiers were used to barcode this TCRbeta library. TCRdb reprocessed the PCR reads via MiXCR and lists one record per CDR3 protein. Here the sample spans some 450,000 distinct CDR3 sequences, around 46% being singletons. As concerns this clonotype: The antigen is not known.

Findings of the study overall: Expanded clones from the graft, numbering several hundred, reportedly supplied alpha-beta T cells about two months after transplant. High day-60 TCRbeta diversity in some patients came from surviving recipient T cells and thymic progenitors. When one year had passed after transplant, most T-cell counts and diversity came from newly produced T cells.

The clonotype originates from a girl aged 2 to 10 with aplastic anemia, due to receive a stem cell transplant. Sequencing was performed on PBMCs, taken before TCRalphabeta/CD19-depleted stem cell transplant.

Here the CDR3 reads CSVAIGRQETQYF. CDR3 DNA sequence: TGCAGCGTGGCCATCGGCAGGCAAGAGACCCAGTACTTC. V is TRBV29-1 and J is TRBJ2-5; D is unclear. Germline V CDR1 and CDR2: SQVTM, ANQGSEA. Trimming took off 6 bases at V and 2 bases at J, with 13 bases between the two ends. The CDR3 has 13 amino acids.